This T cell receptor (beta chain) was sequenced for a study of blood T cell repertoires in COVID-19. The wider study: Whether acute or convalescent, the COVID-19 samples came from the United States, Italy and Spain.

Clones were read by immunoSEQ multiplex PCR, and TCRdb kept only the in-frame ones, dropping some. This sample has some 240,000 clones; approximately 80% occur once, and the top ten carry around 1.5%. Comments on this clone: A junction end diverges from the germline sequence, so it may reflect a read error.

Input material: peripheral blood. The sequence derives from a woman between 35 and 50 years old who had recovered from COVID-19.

The chain's CDR3 is CASSPDTQTGNTIYF. CDR3 nucleotide sequence: TGTGCCAGCAGCCCAGACACCCAAACTGGGAACACCATATATTTT. The chain carries TRBV9 and TRBJ1-3; D is undetermined. This CDR3 is 15 amino acids long. CDR1 is SGDLS and CDR2 is YYNGEE in the germline V gene.